This is a list of T cell receptor beta chains from one sample in a study of identical twins. MiXCR, applied by TCRdb to the 5' RACE reads, yields one record per CDR3 protein. The sample records 550,000 to 700,000 distinct CDR3 sequences, roughly 20% being singletons. These same data were also listed under a study on T cells expressing NK-cell markers.

Sequencing was done on a sample of PBMCs. These receptors were collected from a young woman in good health. Each CDR3 is given with its conserved first and last residue. A D gene is named only where the DNA matches it firmly. Only some rows state a clone size, as once, few, many or a class for expanded clones.

- TRBJ1-2 TRBV12-3/TRBV12-4 few TGTGCCAGCAGCCTAGACAGGTGGATGGCAGAAGACTATGGCTACACCTTC CASSLDRWMAEDYGYTF
TRBD1 TRBJ2-7 TRBV20-1 many TGCAGTGTTATGACAGGGGATGTGGGCGAGCAGTACTTC CSVMTGDVGEQYF
- TRBJ2-3 TRBV9 few TGTGCCAGCAGCGTAGAATCATGGAGCACAGATACGCAGTATTTT CASSVESWSTDTQYF
- TRBJ2-7 TRBV3-1 - TGTGCCAGCAGCCAAGACAGGTCGGGGCAGTACTTC CASSQDRSGQYF
- TRBJ1-2 TRBV18 - TGTGCCAGCTCACTTTACGGAACTTATGGCTACACCTTC CASSLYGTYGYTF
- TRBJ1-2 TRBV20-1 many TGCAGTGCCCTTTCAAGCTATGGCTACACCTTC CSALSSYGYTF
- TRBJ2-3 TRBV5-1 - TGCGCCAGCAGCTCCACATGGGATACGCAGTATTTT CASSSTWDTQYF
- TRBJ2-2 TRBV20-1 once TGCAGTGCTAGAGTTAAGGGGTACACCGGGGAGCTGTTTTTT CSARVKGYTGELFF
- TRBJ2-3 TRBV20-1 - TGCAGTGCTCTGGGAAGCACAGATACGCAGTATTTT CSALGSTDTQYF
- TRBJ2-7 TRBV7-9 few TGTGCCAGCAGCGACATGTCCGCAGCCTACGAGCAGTACTTC CASSDMSAAYEQYF
- TRBJ2-7 TRBV7-9 many TGTGCCAGCAGCCCGAGGGGGGGCCTCTACGAGCAGTACTTC CASSPRGGLYEQYF
TRBD2 TRBJ2-1 TRBV5-5 few TGTGCCAGCAGCGCGGGACTAGCGTGGGGTGAGCAGTTCTTC CASSAGLAWGEQFF
TRBD2 TRBJ2-1 TRBV12-3/TRBV12-4 many TGTGCCAGCAGGGGACTAGCGGGTAATTACAATGAGCAGTTCTTC CASRGLAGNYNEQFF
TRBD2 TRBJ2-7 TRBV27 few TGTGCCAGCAGTGGGGGGACTAGGGGGATTCGGCAGTACTTC CASSGGTRGIRQYF
TRBD2 TRBJ2-2 TRBV20-1 - TGCAGTGCTAGACCTCGACTAGCGGGCCTCCCCGGGGAGCTGTTTTTT CSARPRLAGLPGELFF
- TRBJ2-4 TRBV20-1 many TGCAGTGCTACCCAGGACAGTACAAACATTCAGTACTTC CSATQDSTNIQYF
TRBD1 TRBJ2-7 TRBV7-2 - TGTGCCAGCAGCTCATCAACCGGGACAGGGCACTACGAGCAGTACTTC CASSSSTGTGHYEQYF
TRBD2 TRBJ2-1 TRBV12-3/TRBV12-4 - TGTGCCAGCAACCTAGCGGAGGGGCTCGATGAGCAGTTCTTC CASNLAEGLDEQFF
TRBD2 TRBJ2-5 TRBV4-2 few TGTGCCAGCAGCCTAGCTGCGCGGGGGGAAGAGACCCAGTACTTC CASSLAARGEETQYF
- TRBJ2-7 TRBV7-2 - TGTGCCAGCAGCTGGTCCGCAGGGACCATCTCCTACGAGCAGTACTTC CASSWSAGTISYEQYF
TRBD1 TRBJ2-5 TRBV6-1 - TGTGCCAGCAGCCTCCGACAGGGGGCGGACCAAGAGACCCAGTACTTC CASSLRQGADQETQYF
- TRBJ1-1 TRBV5-6 - TGTGCCAGCAGCTTAGACCCTAACGAGCCTGAAGCTTTCTTT CASSLDPNEPEAFF
TRBD1 TRBJ1-1 TRBV12-3/TRBV12-4 many TGTGCCAGCAGTCCACAGGGGGCGTTGAACACTGAAGCTTTCTTT CASSPQGALNTEAFF
- TRBJ1-2 TRBV14 - TGTGCCAGCAGTCCCCGACTGGTCGCGAGCCATGGCTACACCTTC CASSPRLVASHGYTF
- TRBJ2-1 TRBV29-1 many TGCAGCGTTGATGAGCAGTTCTTC CSVDEQFF
- TRBJ2-1 TRBV27 many TGTGCCAGCAGCCCTTGGGCAGGGGGGTCCTACAATGAGCAGTTCTTC CASSPWAGGSYNEQFF
- TRBJ2-7 TRBV7-8 - TGTGCCAGCAGCTTAGATGTGGCAGGCGAAAGCTCCTACGAGCAGTACTTC CASSLDVAGESSYEQYF
- TRBJ1-2 TRBV7-2 few TGTGCCAGCAGCTTGCTGAGGGATGACTATGGCTACACCTTC CASSLLRDDYGYTF
- TRBJ2-2 TRBV5-1 few TGCGCCAGCAGCCTGAGGGACACTTCGACCTCGAACACCGGGGAGCTGTTTTTT CASSLRDTSTSNTGELFF
- TRBJ2-1 TRBV5-1 - TGCGCCAGGGACAGCAGTCCCTACAATGAGCAGTTCTTC CARDSSPYNEQFF
TRBD2 TRBJ2-3 TRBV5-1 - TGCGCCAGCAGACGCAGCCTCCTAGCGGGGGGGCCTTTACCCGATTCAGATACGCAGTATTTT CASRRSLLAGGPLPDSDTQYF
- TRBJ2-2 TRBV5-1 many TGCGCCAGCAGCCCTCAGGACATGAACACCGGGGAGCTGTTTTTT CASSPQDMNTGELFF
TRBD2 TRBJ2-3 TRBV7-9 many TGTGCCAGCAGATCACTAGCGGGAGGGCCGGAAGATACGCAGTATTTT CASRSLAGGPEDTQYF
TRBD2 TRBJ2-1 TRBV10-3 - TGTGCCATCAGTGACGGCGGGAGACCCTACAATGAGCAGTTCTTC CAISDGGRPYNEQFF
TRBD1 TRBJ2-6 TRBV4-3 few TGCGCCAGCAGCCAGGGGACAGGACACTCTGGGGCCAACGTCCTGACTTTC CASSQGTGHSGANVLTF
- TRBJ2-3 TRBV20-1 few TGCAGTGCTAGAGGGCCCAGGGGCACCACAGATACGCAGTATTTT CSARGPRGTTDTQYF
- TRBJ2-7 TRBV12-3/TRBV12-4 - TGTGCCAGCAGTCGCGACAGGAGGAGCGGGAACTACGAGCAGTACTTC CASSRDRRSGNYEQYF
TRBD1 TRBJ2-4 TRBV7-9 few TGTGCCAGCAGCTTCTTCGGACAGGGGAACATTCAGTACTTC CASSFFGQGNIQYF
- TRBJ1-1 TRBV9 - TGTGCCAGCAGCCCCGCCGTGTGGAACACTGAAGCTTTCTTT CASSPAVWNTEAFF
- TRBJ1-5 TRBV12-3/TRBV12-4 - TGTGCCAGCAGTCCCCACCCCGGGATGCGCAATCAGCCCCAGCATTTT CASSPHPGMRNQPQHF
- TRBJ2-1 TRBV6-1 few TGTGCCAGCACCCGTTTAGGGCTTTACAATGAGCAGTTCTTC CASTRLGLYNEQFF
- TRBJ2-1 TRBV20-1 few TGCAGTGCCCATCGCAGGGGGGGCCACAATGAGCAGTTCTTC CSAHRRGGHNEQFF
- TRBJ2-7 TRBV7-9 - TGTGCCAGCAGCCTGACGGGACCACTGGAGTACTTC CASSLTGPLEYF
- TRBJ1-1 TRBV9 few TGTGCCAGCAGCGAGATCCACAGGGTTTTTGCGAACACTGAAGCTTTCTTT CASSEIHRVFANTEAFF
- TRBJ2-2 TRBV25-1 few TGTGCCAGCAGTGAATTTAGCGGGGAGCTGTTTTTT CASSEFSGELFF
- TRBJ1-5 TRBV20-1 - TGCAGTGCTAGAGATGATCGGGGGGGCTTCCAGCATTTT CSARDDRGGFQHF
- TRBJ1-2 TRBV11-3 - TGTGCCAGCAGCTTAGATCTTGACAGAAACTATGGCTACACCTTC CASSLDLDRNYGYTF
TRBD1 TRBJ1-2 TRBV5-1 few TGCGCCAGCAGCGCGACAGGGGGCGCGAACTATGGCTACACCTTC CASSATGGANYGYTF
TRBD1 TRBJ2-7 TRBV6-5 once TGTGCCAGCAGTCTACGGACAGGGGCGGAAGGTGAGCAGTACTTC CASSLRTGAEGEQYF
TRBD2 TRBJ2-3 TRBV20-1 few TGCAGTGCCGAGTCTGTCCGCGGGGGTGGAGATACGCAGTATTTT CSAESVRGGGDTQYF
- TRBJ2-5 TRBV11-2 - TGTGCCAGCAGCTTTGTGGTAGAAGAGACCCAGTACTTC CASSFVVEETQYF
TRBD2 TRBJ2-3 TRBV12-3/TRBV12-4 - TGTGCCAGCAGCCTAACTAGCGGGAAGGGCACAGATACGCAGTATTTT CASSLTSGKGTDTQYF
- TRBJ2-7 TRBV20-1 - TGCAGTGCTAGGGACGGCAGCAACTACGAGCAGTACTTC CSARDGSNYEQYF
- TRBJ2-7 TRBV12-3/TRBV12-4 many TGTGCCAGCCGAGAGCGCACCTACGAGCAGTACTTC CASRERTYEQYF
TRBD2 TRBJ2-1 TRBV7-2 few TGTGCCAGCAGCCAGGGGACTAGCGTTGTGAATGAGCAGTTCTTC CASSQGTSVVNEQFF
- TRBJ2-1 TRBV19 - TGTGCCAGTCAAAGCTTGCCCTACAATGAGCAGTTCTTC CASQSLPYNEQFF
TRBD2 TRBJ2-7 TRBV19 few TGTGCCAGTAGTAGAAGCGGGGCCTACGAGCAGTACTTC CASSRSGAYEQYF
- TRBJ1-1 TRBV5-6 - TGTGCCAGCAGACTTCCCGGGACGGAAGAAGCTTTCTTT CASRLPGTEEAFF
- TRBJ2-1 TRBV5-1 - TGCGCCAGCAGCTTGGCCAGCTACAGGAATCTTTACAATGAGCAGTTCTTC CASSLASYRNLYNEQFF